This T cell receptor beta chain was profiled in a study of cytomegalovirus exposure and HLA in healthy donors. This clone was seen only once. The antigen remains undetermined. Study outcomes and limitations: Despite most TCR sequences being rare, some public TCRs occurred in many donors. For TCR beta chains, V- and J-gene trimming was later linked to a missense DCLRE1C variant. Later work showed greater clonal expansion in HLA-associated TCR beta chains than in equally common others. In a later analysis, across HLA loci, associated TCR counts were highest for DRB1, lowest for HLA-C.

The PCR contained 60 Vbeta and 13 Jbeta primers. Profiled with immunoSEQ multiplex PCR; TCRdb holds only in-frame clones, not every one. This sample has 120,000 to 150,000 clones; roughly 76% occur once, and the top ten carry about 1.7%. The sequence was collected from a female donor in good health and CMV-seronegative. Sequencing used PBMCs.

CDR3 sequence: CASSLGRGVPQETQYF. CDR3 sequence (DNA): TGTGCCAGCAGCTTAGGGAGGGGCGTTCCCCAAGAGACCCAGTACTTC. The chain employs TRBV11-3 and TRBJ2-5; tentative D call: TRBD2 (6 bases). Trimming removed 1 base at V and 1 base at J, with 13 bases between. There are 16 residues in the CDR3. Germline CDR1 and CDR2: SGHNT and YENEEA.